Listed below are T cell receptor beta chains from one sample, sequenced in a study of blood T cell repertoires in COVID-19. This table comes from immunoSEQ multiplex PCR, and its TCRdb copy is limited to in-frame clones, with some not included. The sample includes around 200,000 clones, 65% to 80% of them seen just once. Sequencing input: peripheral blood. These receptor sequences come from a man aged 45-65 years who had recovered from COVID-19. CDR3s include the opening cysteine and the closing phenylalanine or tryptophan. The D gene is left open where the match is weak. Clone size is stated in some rows and not others, as once, few, many or a class when expanded.

v_call	clone_size	j_call	d_call	cdr3_nt	cdr3_aa
TRBV7-3	many	TRBJ1-6	NA	TGTGCCAGCAGCGTAACGACGGGATCACCCCTCCACTTT	CASSVTTGSPLHF
TRBV30	NA	TRBJ2-3	TRBD1	TGTGCCTGGAACCCCTGGGGAAGGGGGCACACAGATACGCAGTATTTT	CAWNPWGRGHTDTQYF
TRBV5-4	many	TRBJ2-2	NA	TGTGCCACTTCGACAGCAGGCACCGGGGAGCTGTTTTTT	CATSTAGTGELFF
TRBV24-1	NA	TRBJ2-2	NA	TGTGCCACCAGCGCGCAGGGAAGTTCGGGGGAGCTGTTTTTT	CATSAQGSSGELFF
TRBV29-1	NA	TRBJ2-4	NA	TGCAGCGTTGAAGAGCTGCTAGATAATTCAGCGAACATTCAGTACTTC	CSVEELLDNSANIQYF
TRBV19	NA	TRBJ2-1	TRBD2	TGTGCCAGTAGTGGGGAGGGCGGGCCCTCCTACAATGAGCAGTTCTTC	CASSGEGGPSYNEQFF
TRBV12-3/TRBV12-4	NA	TRBJ2-7	NA	TGTGCCAGCAGTTTAGGGTCGGCCTACGAGCAGTACTTC	CASSLGSAYEQYF
TRBV28	NA	TRBJ1-1	TRBD1	TGTGCCAGCAGCCAAACAGGGGTGAACACTGAAGCTTTCTTT	CASSQTGVNTEAFF
TRBV24-1	few	TRBJ1-3	NA	TGTGCCACCAGTGATGTCGGTTGGTCATGTGGAAACACCATATATTTT	CATSDVGWSCGNTIYF
TRBV18	NA	TRBJ1-6	TRBD1	TGTGCCAGCTCTCCCCGCCGGACAGGGGACGGAGGGAATTCACCCCTCCACTTT	CASSPRRTGDGGNSPLHF
TRBV5-8	NA	TRBJ2-3	TRBD2	TGTGCCAGCAGCTTGAACCTAGCGGGGGACACAGATACGCAGTATTTT	CASSLNLAGDTDTQYF
TRBV5-4	few	TRBJ2-7	NA	TGTGCCAGCAGCTTGGATGGCGGCTCCTACGAGCAGTACTTC	CASSLDGGSYEQYF
TRBV12-2	NA	TRBJ2-1	NA	TGTGCAAGTCGCTTAGCGTTTGTCGCTGAAAGCGAACGCTACAATGAGCAGTTCTTC	CASRLAFVAESERYNEQFF
TRBV6-5	NA	TRBJ2-3	NA	TGTGCCAGCAGTCACACCCATACGCAGTATTTT	CASSHTHTQYF
TRBV6-2/TRBV6-3	NA	TRBJ2-3	NA	TGTGCCAGCAGCTCCCCCGTTGTGCAGTATTTT	CASSSPVVQYF
TRBV3-1/TRBV3-2	NA	TRBJ2-5	NA	TGTGCCAGCAGCTGGGACTCCAAGGGGACCCAGTACTTC	CASSWDSKGTQYF
TRBV18	NA	TRBJ2-1	NA	TGTGCCAGCTCACCACAGAGACTAGTCGGCTCCTACAATGAGCAGTTCTTC	CASSPQRLVGSYNEQFF
TRBV19	NA	TRBJ2-4	NA	TGTGCCAGCGACACAGGGAACATTCAGTACTTC	CASDTGNIQYF
TRBV12-5	NA	TRBJ2-3	NA	TGTGCTAGTGGTTTAGAGGCGGGCACAGATACGCAGTATTTT	CASGLEAGTDTQYF
TRBV7-2	NA	TRBJ2-3	NA	TGTGCCAGCAGCTTTCACGGACAGCCCGAAGATACGCAGTATTTT	CASSFHGQPEDTQYF
TRBV19	NA	TRBJ2-5	TRBD1	TGTGCCAGTAGTACCCAGGGGGACAGGGACCAAGAGACCCAGTACTTC	CASSTQGDRDQETQYF
TRBV10-3	NA	TRBJ2-2	TRBD2	TGTGCCATCAGTGCCCTGACGACTAGCAATGACGGGGAGCTGTTTTTT	CAISALTTSNDGELFF
TRBV2	NA	TRBJ1-4	NA	TGTGCCAGCAGTGTTGGGCTGACGAATGAAAAACTGTTTTTT	CASSVGLTNEKLFF
TRBV19	NA	TRBJ1-4	NA	TGTGCCAGTAGTATATCGGGGGAAGCTGAAAAACTGTTTTTT	CASSISGEAEKLFF
TRBV19	many	TRBJ1-2	NA	TGTGCCAGTAGTACCACCTTCGGGTATGGCTACACCTTC	CASSTTFGYGYTF
TRBV5-1	NA	TRBJ1-5	NA	TGCGCCAGCAGCGCCTCTGACGGGAGCAATCAGCCCCAGCATTTT	CASSASDGSNQPQHF
TRBV30	NA	TRBJ2-3	TRBD2	TGTGCCTCCTGTCCTAGCGGAGCTAGCACAGATACGCAGTATTTT	CASCPSGASTDTQYF
TRBV12-2	NA	TRBJ1-2	NA	TGTGCACCCAGGGTGGACAGGGGGCTGCAAGCTAACTATGGCTACACCTTC	CAPRVDRGLQANYGYTF
TRBV30	NA	TRBJ1-1	NA	TGTGCCTGGAGCCCCCCAGGGTATTCGAACACTGAAGCTTTCTTT	CAWSPPGYSNTEAFF
TRBV7-2	NA	TRBJ1-2	NA	TGTGCCAGCAGCCGCCGGACAGCCCAAAACTATGGCTACACCTTC	CASSRRTAQNYGYTF
TRBV7-9	once	TRBJ2-7	TRBD1	TGTGCCAGCAGCTTCGTATTCGGGACAGGAGGTGGCGAGCAGTACTTC	CASSFVFGTGGGEQYF
TRBV11-3	NA	TRBJ2-4	TRBD2	TGTGCCAGCAGCCAGGAGACTAGCGGGAGTGAAAACATTCAGTACTTC	CASSQETSGSENIQYF
TRBV14	many	TRBJ2-5	NA	TGTGCCAGCAGCCCTCGCTGGACTCAAGAGACCCAGTACTTC	CASSPRWTQETQYF
TRBV25-1	NA	TRBJ2-1	TRBD2	TGTGCCAGCCGACTAGCGGGAGGTAATAATGAGCAGTTCTTC	CASRLAGGNNEQFF
TRBV15	NA	TRBJ2-1	NA	TGTGCCACCAGCAGAGATTTTCGGGAGCAGTTCTTC	CATSRDFREQFF
TRBV29-1	NA	TRBJ2-3	TRBD2	TGCAGCGTTGCGGGGCGGGAGCGGAATACGCAGTATTTT	CSVAGRERNTQYF
TRBV11-2	many	TRBJ2-2	NA	TGTGCCAGCAGCCTAGACGGCACCGGGGAGCTGTTTTTT	CASSLDGTGELFF
TRBV28	NA	TRBJ1-5	TRBD1	TGTGCCAGCAGTTTATACAGGGGGACAGGGGCAGATCAGCCCCAGCATTTT	CASSLYRGTGADQPQHF
TRBV19	once	TRBJ2-7	NA	TGTGCCAGTAGTTTGTATGAGGCCTACGAGCAGTACTTC	CASSLYEAYEQYF
TRBV11-2	once	TRBJ2-5	NA	TGTGCCAGCAGCTCAAGGGGGTGGGGAGAGACCCAGTACTTC	CASSSRGWGETQYF
TRBV19	NA	TRBJ1-2	NA	TGTGCCAGTAGTATATCTGGCTCCGCTAACTATGGCTACACCTTC	CASSISGSANYGYTF
TRBV7-2	NA	TRBJ2-7	TRBD2	TGTGCCAGCAGCTTACATAGTAGCGGGAGTAGGCACTACGAGCAGTACTTC	CASSLHSSGSRHYEQYF
TRBV12-3/TRBV12-4	NA	TRBJ1-1	NA	TGTGCCAGCAGTTCCACTAACACTGAAGCTTTCTTT	CASSSTNTEAFF
TRBV27	once	TRBJ2-7	NA	TGTGCCAGCAGTTTGTCTAGCGCCTACGAGCAGTACTTC	CASSLSSAYEQYF
TRBV30	NA	TRBJ1-2	NA	TGTGCCTGGAGTGTTTCAGGAGGAGAGACCTATGGCTACACCTTC	CAWSVSGGETYGYTF
TRBV2	NA	TRBJ2-1	TRBD2	TGTGCCAGCAAGGGGACTAGCGGGAGAAATGAGCAGTTCTTC	CASKGTSGRNEQFF
TRBV4-1	NA	TRBJ1-1	NA	TGCGCCAGCAGCCATTCAAACATGAACACTGAAGCTTTCTTT	CASSHSNMNTEAFF
TRBV20-1	NA	TRBJ2-5	NA	TGCAGTGCTAGTCTGTCCTTTGGCCACGAGACCCAGTACTTC	CSASLSFGHETQYF
TRBV24-1	NA	TRBJ2-1	TRBD1	TGTGCCACCAGTGATTTGGGACAGGGGGTGTACAATGAGCAGTTCTTC	CATSDLGQGVYNEQFF
TRBV18	NA	TRBJ2-7	TRBD1	TGTGCCAGCTCACCACCGGGGGACAGGCGAGGGCAGTACTTC	CASSPPGDRRGQYF
TRBV28	NA	TRBJ2-3	NA	TGTGCCAGCAGTTTCCAGGGGATAGGCACAGATACGCAGTATTTT	CASSFQGIGTDTQYF
TRBV12-3/TRBV12-4	NA	TRBJ2-2	TRBD1	TGTGCCATACAGGGGTTATACACCGGGGAGCTGTTTTTT	CAIQGLYTGELFF
TRBV20-1	NA	TRBJ2-1	NA	TGCAGTGCGACTTTCTACAATGAGCAGTTCTTC	CSATFYNEQFF
TRBV18	few	TRBJ1-3	NA	TGTGCCAGCTCACCAAACAGCTTAGACTCTGGAAACACCATATATTTT	CASSPNSLDSGNTIYF
TRBV28	NA	TRBJ2-7	TRBD2	TGTGCCAGCAGTGAGCGGGAGGACGCCCACGAGCAGTACTTC	CASSEREDAHEQYF